This TCR beta chain was captured by sequencing in a study of OX40 agonist ivuxolimab in advanced cancers. Overall study: Eligibility rules accepted prior anti-PD-1, anti-PD-L1 or anti-CTLA-4 therapy, and around 43% had some.

The study's findings and limits: Relative to CD4+ cells, CD8+ T cells on average had more expanded clones.

The CDR3 is 13 amino acids. Trimming stripped 0 bases from V and 9 bases from J, with 10 bases between. Per germline, CDR1 SGHNT and CDR2 YYREEE (reference sequence). Method: immunoSEQ multiplex PCR; TCRdb's copy keeps in-frame clones and lacks some. This table holds about 84,000 clones, 75% to 90% found once. A remark on this clone: Its target is unknown.

The starting material was CD4+ or CD8+ T cells sorted from blood, obtained in a trial of the OX40 agonist ivuxolimab. The J gene is TRBJ2-4, the V gene TRBV5-4, with a possible D match to TRBD2 (5 bases). The sequence was collected from an adult with an advanced solid tumor such as melanoma, head and neck, liver or kidney cancer. The CDR3, as DNA: TGTGCCAGCAGCTTGGGAGGTGGAGGCATTCAGTACTTC. It is translated as CASSLGGGGIQYF.